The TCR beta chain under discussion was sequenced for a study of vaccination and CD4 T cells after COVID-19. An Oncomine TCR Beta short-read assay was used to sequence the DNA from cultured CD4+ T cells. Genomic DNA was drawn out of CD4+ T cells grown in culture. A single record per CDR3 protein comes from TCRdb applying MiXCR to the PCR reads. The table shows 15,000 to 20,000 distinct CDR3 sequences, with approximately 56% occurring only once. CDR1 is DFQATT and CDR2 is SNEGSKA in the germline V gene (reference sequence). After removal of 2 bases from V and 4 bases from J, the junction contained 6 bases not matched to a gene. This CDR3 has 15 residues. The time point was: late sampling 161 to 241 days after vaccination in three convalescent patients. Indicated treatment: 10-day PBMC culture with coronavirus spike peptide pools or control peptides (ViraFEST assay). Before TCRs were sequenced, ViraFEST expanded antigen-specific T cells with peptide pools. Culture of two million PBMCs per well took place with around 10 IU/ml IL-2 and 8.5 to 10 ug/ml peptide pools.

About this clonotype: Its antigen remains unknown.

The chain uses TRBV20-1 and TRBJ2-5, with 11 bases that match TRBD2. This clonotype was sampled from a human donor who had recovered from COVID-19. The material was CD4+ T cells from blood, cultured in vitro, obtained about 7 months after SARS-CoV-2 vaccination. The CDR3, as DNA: TGCAGTGCTAGACGGGTAGCGGGGGGGCCAGAGACCCAGTACTTC. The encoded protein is CSARRVAGGPETQYF.